Listed below are T cell receptor beta chains from one sample, sequenced in a study of T cells in localized non-small cell lung cancer. Sequencing was performed with immunoSEQ multiplex PCR; in TCRdb, only in-frame clones are kept and a portion is missing. Among fewer than 35,000 clones, roughly nine tenths were seen once, and the ten largest hold approximately 5%. Material: PBMCs, obtained before any cancer treatment. The receptors shown here come from a man between 40 and 75 years old with stage II lung adenocarcinoma. CDR3s include the opening cysteine and the closing phenylalanine or tryptophan. The order of the fields is V gene, J gene, D gene, CDR3 protein, CDR3 DNA. A D gene is named only where the DNA matches it firmly.

V gene: TRBV19
J gene: TRBJ2-5
D gene: TRBD2
CDR3 protein: CASRETGGGGETQYF
CDR3 DNA: TGTGCCAGTAGGGAAACGGGAGGTGGGGGGGAGACCCAGTACTTC

V gene: TRBV5-1
J gene: TRBJ2-7
D gene: TRBD1
CDR3 protein: CASSLGTGAYEQYF
CDR3 DNA: TGCGCCAGCAGCTTAGGGACAGGTGCCTACGAGCAGTACTTC

V gene: TRBV5-4
J gene: TRBJ1-2
D gene: TRBD1
CDR3 protein: CASSLGLGQGGGYTF
CDR3 DNA: TGTGCCAGCAGCTTGGGGCTGGGACAGGGTGGCGGCTACACCTTC

V gene: TRBV5-6
J gene: TRBJ1-2
D gene: -
CDR3 protein: CASSLVRASYTF
CDR3 DNA: TGTGCCAGCAGCTTGGTCAGGGCTAGCTACACCTTC

V gene: TRBV7-9
J gene: TRBJ1-2
D gene: -
CDR3 protein: CASSLSGMTNYGYTF
CDR3 DNA: TGTGCCAGCAGCTTATCCGGGATGACCAACTATGGCTACACCTTC

V gene: TRBV28
J gene: TRBJ2-4
D gene: TRBD1
CDR3 protein: CASQTGGTIKNIQYF
CDR3 DNA: TGTGCCAGCCAGACAGGGGGCACGATCAAAAACATTCAGTACTTC

V gene: TRBV19
J gene: TRBJ1-5
D gene: -
CDR3 protein: CASSIKGASGVAQHF
CDR3 DNA: TGTGCCAGTAGTATTAAAGGGGCAAGCGGGGTGGCCCAGCATTTT

V gene: TRBV28
J gene: TRBJ2-1
D gene: -
CDR3 protein: CASTLVGDEQFF
CDR3 DNA: TGTGCCAGCACCTTGGTGGGGGATGAGCAGTTCTTC

V gene: TRBV7-9
J gene: TRBJ2-7
D gene: TRBD2
CDR3 protein: CASSLRPVAGDEQYF
CDR3 DNA: TGTGCCAGCAGCCTTAGGCCCGTAGCGGGGGACGAGCAGTACTTC

V gene: TRBV29-1
J gene: TRBJ2-5
D gene: -
CDR3 protein: CSVRWGARGETQYF
CDR3 DNA: TGCAGCGTCCGGTGGGGGGCGCGAGGAGAGACCCAGTACTTC

V gene: TRBV25-1
J gene: TRBJ2-2
D gene: -
CDR3 protein: CASQRPGTGELFF
CDR3 DNA: TGTGCCAGCCAAAGACCGGGTACCGGGGAGCTGTTTTTT

V gene: TRBV12-2
J gene: TRBJ2-2
D gene: -
CDR3 protein: CASRPPRGGGRGGELFF
CDR3 DNA: TGTGCAAGTCGCCCCCCTAGAGGGGGGGGGCGAGGGGGGGAGCTGTTTTTT

V gene: TRBV12-5
J gene: TRBJ2-2
D gene: TRBD2
CDR3 protein: CASGLVGLAGLHANTGELFF
CDR3 DNA: TGTGCTAGTGGTTTGGTCGGTCTAGCGGGATTACACGCGAACACCGGGGAGCTGTTTTTT

V gene: TRBV30
J gene: TRBJ2-7
D gene: -
CDR3 protein: CAWGRRGYEQYF
CDR3 DNA: TGTGCCTGGGGACGGCGGGGTTACGAGCAGTACTTC

V gene: TRBV29-1
J gene: TRBJ1-2
D gene: -
CDR3 protein: CSVWTANSGYTF
CDR3 DNA: TGCAGCGTTTGGACCGCCAATTCTGGCTACACCTTC

V gene: TRBV9
J gene: TRBJ2-1
D gene: TRBD1
CDR3 protein: CASSVTGGSAYNEQFF
CDR3 DNA: TGTGCCAGCAGCGTTACAGGGGGCAGCGCCTACAATGAGCAGTTCTTC

V gene: TRBV25-1
J gene: TRBJ1-1
D gene: -
CDR3 protein: CASSALGPTEAFF
CDR3 DNA: TGTGCCAGCAGTGCCCTCGGGCCCACTGAAGCTTTCTTT

V gene: TRBV18
J gene: TRBJ2-1
D gene: TRBD2
CDR3 protein: CASSPGLAVLNEQFF
CDR3 DNA: TGTGCCAGCTCCCCCGGACTAGCGGTCCTCAATGAGCAGTTCTTC

V gene: TRBV9
J gene: TRBJ2-3
D gene: -
CDR3 protein: CASRPGPTPDTQYF
CDR3 DNA: TGTGCCAGCCGACCCGGCCCCACACCAGATACGCAGTATTTT

V gene: TRBV6-5
J gene: TRBJ2-2
D gene: -
CDR3 protein: CASSYEQRNTGELFF
CDR3 DNA: TGTGCCAGCAGTTACGAACAGCGGAACACCGGGGAGCTGTTTTTT

V gene: TRBV7-2
J gene: TRBJ2-3
D gene: -
CDR3 protein: CASSLVRGTDTQYF
CDR3 DNA: TGTGCCAGCAGCTTAGTCCGGGGCACAGATACGCAGTATTTT

V gene: TRBV4-3
J gene: TRBJ2-1
D gene: -
CDR3 protein: CASSQAWGSGYNEQFF
CDR3 DNA: TGCGCCAGCAGCCAAGCTTGGGGGAGTGGGTACAATGAGCAGTTCTTC

V gene: TRBV5-1
J gene: TRBJ2-3
D gene: -
CDR3 protein: CASSPTSFIGDTQYF
CDR3 DNA: TGCGCCAGCAGCCCTACTAGTTTTATAGGAGATACGCAGTATTTT